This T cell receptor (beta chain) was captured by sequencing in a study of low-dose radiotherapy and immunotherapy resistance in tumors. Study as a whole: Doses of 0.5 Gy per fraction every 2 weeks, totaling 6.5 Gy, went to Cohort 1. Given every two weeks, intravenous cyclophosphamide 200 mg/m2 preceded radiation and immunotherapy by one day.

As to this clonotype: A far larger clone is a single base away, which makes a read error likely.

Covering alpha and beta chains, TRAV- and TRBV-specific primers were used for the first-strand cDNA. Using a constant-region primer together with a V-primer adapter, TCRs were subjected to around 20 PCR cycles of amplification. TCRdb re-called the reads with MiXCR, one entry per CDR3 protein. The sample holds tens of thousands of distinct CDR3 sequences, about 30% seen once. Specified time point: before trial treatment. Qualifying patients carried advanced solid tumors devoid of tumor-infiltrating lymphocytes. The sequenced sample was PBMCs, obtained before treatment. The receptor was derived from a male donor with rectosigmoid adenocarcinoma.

This chain's CDR3 is CASRETNRGRDTKYF. CDR3 DNA sequence: TGTGCCAGCAGGGAAACAAACAGGGGGCGCGACACCAAATATTTT. The chain combines TRBV27 with TRBJ1-3, with 9 bases fitting TRBD1. Germline V lookup: CDR1 MNHEY, CDR2 SMNVEV (reference sequence). The CDR3 sequence is 15 residues long.